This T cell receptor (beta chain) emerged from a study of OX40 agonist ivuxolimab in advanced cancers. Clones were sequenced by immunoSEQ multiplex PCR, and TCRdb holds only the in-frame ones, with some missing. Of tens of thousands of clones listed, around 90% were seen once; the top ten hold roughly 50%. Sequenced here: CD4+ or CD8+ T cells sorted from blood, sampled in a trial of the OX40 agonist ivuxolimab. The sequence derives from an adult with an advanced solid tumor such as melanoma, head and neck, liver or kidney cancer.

CDR3 residues: CACLGAGETQYF. The CDR3 DNA follows: TGTGCCTGCCTCGGGGCGGGAGAGACCCAGTACTTC. This chain joins TRBV30 and TRBJ2-5; either TRBD1 or TRBD2 may fit D (5 bases each). From germline, CDR1 is GTSNPN and CDR2 SVGIG (reference sequence). V was pared by 6 bases and J by 4 bases, with 12 bases between. The CDR3 runs to 12 residues.